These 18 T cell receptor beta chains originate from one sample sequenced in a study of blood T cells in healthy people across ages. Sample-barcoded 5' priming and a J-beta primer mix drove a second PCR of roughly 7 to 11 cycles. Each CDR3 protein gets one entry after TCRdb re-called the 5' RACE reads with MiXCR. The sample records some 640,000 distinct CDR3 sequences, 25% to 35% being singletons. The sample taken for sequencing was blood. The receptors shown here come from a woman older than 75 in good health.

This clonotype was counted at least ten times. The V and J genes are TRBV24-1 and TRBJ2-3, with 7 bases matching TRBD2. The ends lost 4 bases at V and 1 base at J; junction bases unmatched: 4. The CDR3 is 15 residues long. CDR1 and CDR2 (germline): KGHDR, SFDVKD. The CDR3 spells CATSEKRGGTDTQYF. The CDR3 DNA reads TGTGCCACCAGTGAGAAGCGGGGTGGCACAGATACGCAGTATTTT.

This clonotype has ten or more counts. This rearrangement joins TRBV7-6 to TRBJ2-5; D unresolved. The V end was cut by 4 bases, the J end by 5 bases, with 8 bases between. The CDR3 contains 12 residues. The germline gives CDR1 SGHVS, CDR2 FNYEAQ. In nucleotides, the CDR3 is TGTGCCAGCAGCTCTACGATGGAGACCCAGTACTTC. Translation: CASSSTMETQYF.

CDR3 DNA: TGTGCCAGCAGCGGGGACAGCTTTGAAGCTTTCTTT. It is translated as CASSGDSFEAFF. J is TRBJ1-1 and V is TRBV6-5; 7 nucleotides agree with TRBD1. Germline CDR1 is MNHEY and CDR2 is SVGAGI. This CDR3 contains 12 residues. V lost 6 bases, J lost 7 bases, and 5 bases stayed unmatched.

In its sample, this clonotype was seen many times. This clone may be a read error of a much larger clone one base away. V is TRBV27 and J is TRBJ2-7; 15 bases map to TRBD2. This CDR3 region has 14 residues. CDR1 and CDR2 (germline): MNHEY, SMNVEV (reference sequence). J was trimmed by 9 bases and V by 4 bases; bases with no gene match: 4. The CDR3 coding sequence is TGTGCCAGCAGTTCCGGACTAGCGGGGGGGCGGCAGTACTTC. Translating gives CASSSGLAGGRQYF.

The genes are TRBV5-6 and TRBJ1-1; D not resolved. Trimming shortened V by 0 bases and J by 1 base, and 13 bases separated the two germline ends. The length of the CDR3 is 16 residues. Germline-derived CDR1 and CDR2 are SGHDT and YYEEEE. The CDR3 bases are TGTGCCAGCAGCTTGGTGGGCACCCCTAAGAACACTGAAGCTTTCTTT. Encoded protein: CASSLVGTPKNTEAFF.

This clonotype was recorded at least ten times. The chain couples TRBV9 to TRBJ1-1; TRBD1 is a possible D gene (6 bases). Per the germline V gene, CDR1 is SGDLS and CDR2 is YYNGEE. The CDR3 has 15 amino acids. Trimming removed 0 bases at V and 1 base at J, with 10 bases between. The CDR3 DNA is TGTGCCAGCAGCGTAGTTGGGGGGCCGAACACTGAAGCTTTCTTT. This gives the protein CASSVVGGPNTEAFF.

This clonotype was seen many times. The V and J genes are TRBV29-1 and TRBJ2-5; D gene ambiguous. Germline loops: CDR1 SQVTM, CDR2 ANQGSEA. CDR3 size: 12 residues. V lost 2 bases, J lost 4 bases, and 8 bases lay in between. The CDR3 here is CSVESGRETQYF. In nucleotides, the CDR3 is TGCAGCGTTGAAAGTGGGCGAGAGACCCAGTACTTC.

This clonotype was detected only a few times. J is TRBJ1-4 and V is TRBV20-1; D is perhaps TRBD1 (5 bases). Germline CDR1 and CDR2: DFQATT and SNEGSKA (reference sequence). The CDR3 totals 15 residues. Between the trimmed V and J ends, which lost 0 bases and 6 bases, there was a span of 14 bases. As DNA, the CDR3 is TGCAGTGCTAGAGACCCCCAGGGCAGTCATGAAAAACTGTTTTTT. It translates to CSARDPQGSHEKLFF.

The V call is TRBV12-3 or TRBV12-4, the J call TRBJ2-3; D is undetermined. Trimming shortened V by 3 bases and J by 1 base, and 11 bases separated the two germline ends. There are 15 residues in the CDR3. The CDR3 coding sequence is TGTGCCAGCAGTTTTACTGGTCCAGGCACAGATACGCAGTATTTT. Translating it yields CASSFTGPGTDTQYF.

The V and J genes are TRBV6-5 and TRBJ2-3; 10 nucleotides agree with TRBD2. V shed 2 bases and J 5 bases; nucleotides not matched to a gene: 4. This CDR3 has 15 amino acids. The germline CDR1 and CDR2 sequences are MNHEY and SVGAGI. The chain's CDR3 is CASSYRAGGGDTQYF. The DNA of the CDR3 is TGTGCCAGCAGTTACAGAGCGGGGGGGGGAGATACGCAGTATTTT.

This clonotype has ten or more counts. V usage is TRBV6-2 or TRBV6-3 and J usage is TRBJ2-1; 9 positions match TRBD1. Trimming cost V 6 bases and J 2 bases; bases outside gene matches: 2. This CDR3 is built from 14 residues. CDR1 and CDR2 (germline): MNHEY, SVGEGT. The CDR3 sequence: CASSWDRAYNEQFF. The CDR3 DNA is TGTGCCAGCAGCTGGGACAGGGCCTACAATGAGCAGTTCTTC.

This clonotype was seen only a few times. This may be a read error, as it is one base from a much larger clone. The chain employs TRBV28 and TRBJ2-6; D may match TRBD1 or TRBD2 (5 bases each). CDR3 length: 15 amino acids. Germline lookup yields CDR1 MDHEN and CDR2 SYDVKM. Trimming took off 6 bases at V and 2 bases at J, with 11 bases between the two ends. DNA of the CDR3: TGTGCCAGCAGGGGGTGGGGGACTGGGGCCAACGTCCTGACTTTC. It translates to CASRGWGTGANVLTF.

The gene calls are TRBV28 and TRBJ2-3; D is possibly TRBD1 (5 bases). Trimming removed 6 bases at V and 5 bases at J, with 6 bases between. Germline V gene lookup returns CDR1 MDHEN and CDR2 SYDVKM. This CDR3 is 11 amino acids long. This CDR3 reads CASRQVDTQYF. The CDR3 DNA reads TGTGCCAGCAGACAGGTAGATACGCAGTATTTT.

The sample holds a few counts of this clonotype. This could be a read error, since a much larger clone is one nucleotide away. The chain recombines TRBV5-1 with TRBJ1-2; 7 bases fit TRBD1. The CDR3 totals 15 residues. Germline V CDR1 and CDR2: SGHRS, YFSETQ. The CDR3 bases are TGCGCCAGCAGCCCCGGGACAGCCGCCGGCTATGACTACACCTTC. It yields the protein CASSPGTAAGYDYTF.

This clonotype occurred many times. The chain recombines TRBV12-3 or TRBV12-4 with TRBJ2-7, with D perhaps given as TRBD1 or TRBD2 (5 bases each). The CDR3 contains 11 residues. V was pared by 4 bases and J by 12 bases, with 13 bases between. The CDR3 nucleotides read TGTGCCAGCAGTTCAGGGACCCATCCGTACTTC. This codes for CASSSGTHPYF.

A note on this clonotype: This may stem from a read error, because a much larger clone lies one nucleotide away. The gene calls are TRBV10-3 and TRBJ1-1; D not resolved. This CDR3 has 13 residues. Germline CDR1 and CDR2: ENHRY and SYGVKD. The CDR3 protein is CAIGESPGTEAFF. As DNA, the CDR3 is TGTGCCATCGGTGAGTCACCAGGCACTGAAGCTTTCTTT.

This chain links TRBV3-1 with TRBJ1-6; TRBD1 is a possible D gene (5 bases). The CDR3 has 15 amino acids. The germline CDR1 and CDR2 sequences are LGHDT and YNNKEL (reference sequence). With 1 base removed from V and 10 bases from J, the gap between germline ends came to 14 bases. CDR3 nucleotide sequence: TGTGCCAGCAGCCAAGTTGGGGGGAAAGGGTCACCCCTCCACTTT. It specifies CASSQVGGKGSPLHF.

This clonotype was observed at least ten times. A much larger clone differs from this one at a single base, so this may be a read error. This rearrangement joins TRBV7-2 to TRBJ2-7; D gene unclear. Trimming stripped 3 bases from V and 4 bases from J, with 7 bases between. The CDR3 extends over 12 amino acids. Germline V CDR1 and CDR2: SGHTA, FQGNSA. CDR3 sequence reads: CASSLACYEQYF. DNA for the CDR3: TGTGCCAGCAGCTTGGCTTGTTACGAGCAGTACTTC.